The clone carrying this TCR beta chain was found many times. As yet, its antigen is unknown. The sorted libraries drew on about a million T cells that were CD4+ or CD8+. The entry originates in a study of neurological immune-mediated disorders. Study-level findings and limits: Among 34 multiple sclerosis patients, phylogenetic grouping put the repertoires of 18 into a single related-CDR3 cluster, a possible signature. Clinical and MRI features did not associate with the cluster found in multiple sclerosis patients.

TCRdb independently ran MiXCR on the 5' RACE reads; one entry per CDR3 protein. The sample has about 55,000 distinct CDR3 sequences, approximately 3.6% seen once; the top ten hold 1.5% to 2%. Trimming pared 3 bases from V and 11 bases from J, leaving 19 bases between. The germline CDR1 and CDR2 sequences are MGHRA and YSYEKL. This CDR3 has 14 amino acids. This rearrangement joins TRBV4-1 to TRBJ1-2; D is possibly TRBD1 (6 bases). The sequencing sample was made of CD4+ T cells from blood. The source is a woman between 35 and 50 years old with multiple sclerosis. The CDR3 coding sequence is TGCGCCAGCAGCCAGCCCCGGGACAACGCAGAGTACACCTTC. It specifies CASSQPRDNAEYTF.